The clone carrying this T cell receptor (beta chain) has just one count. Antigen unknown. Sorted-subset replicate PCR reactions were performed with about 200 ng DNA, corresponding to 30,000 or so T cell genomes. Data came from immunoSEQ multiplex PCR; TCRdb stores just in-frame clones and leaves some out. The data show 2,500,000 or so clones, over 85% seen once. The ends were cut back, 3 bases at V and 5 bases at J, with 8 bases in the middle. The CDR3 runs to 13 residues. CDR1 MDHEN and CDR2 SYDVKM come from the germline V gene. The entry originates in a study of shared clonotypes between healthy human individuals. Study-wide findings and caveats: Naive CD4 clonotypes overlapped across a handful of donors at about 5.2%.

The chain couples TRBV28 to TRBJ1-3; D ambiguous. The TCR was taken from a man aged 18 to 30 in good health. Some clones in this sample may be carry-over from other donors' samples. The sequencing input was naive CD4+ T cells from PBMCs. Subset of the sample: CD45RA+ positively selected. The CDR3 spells CASSFFLRNTIYF. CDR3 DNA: TGTGCCAGCAGTTTCTTTTTAAGAAACACCATATATTTT.